What follows is one TCR beta chain and its context. Its specificity is unknown. A single record per CDR3 protein comes from TCRdb applying MiXCR to the 5' RACE reads. Among some 150,000 distinct CDR3 sequences listed, around 27% were seen once. This entry comes from a study of T-cell memory formation after mild COVID-19. Trimming left V 3 bases short and J 8 bases short, with 17 bases between. CDR3 length: 15 residues. Germline-derived CDR1 and CDR2 are SGHTA and FQGNSA. Study outcomes and limitations: Day 15 to 85 contracting clones showed balanced CD4/CD8; later expanders leaned CD4+. The finding that pre-infection memory included some responding clones suggested that cross-reactive memory joined.

This TCR derives from an adult woman who had mild COVID-19 (a few samples of this study predate the infection). Cell type and time point are not known. The V and J genes are TRBV7-2 and TRBJ2-1; unclear D gene. The sequencing input was PBMCs or a T cell subset sorted from them (not recorded which). The CDR3 loop is CASSFVLSYSDEQFF. The CDR3 coding sequence is TGTGCCAGCAGCTTTGTACTGTCCTATTCCGATGAGCAGTTCTTC. The full variable domain, completed using reference TRBV7-2 and TRBJ2-1, is GAGVSQSPSNKVTEKGKDVELRCDPISGHTALYWYRQSLGQGLEFLIYFQGNSAPDKSGLPSDRFSAERTGGSVSTLTIQRTQQEDSAVYLCASSFVLSYSDEQFFGPGTRLTVL.